What follows are 20 T cell receptor beta chains derived from one specimen sequenced in a study of T cells in women clearing cervical HPV infection. TCRdb keeps only in-frame clones here, not all; method: immunoSEQ multiplex PCR. Its listing shows about 20,000 clones. Sequences were obtained from blood buffy coat. The receptors shown here come from a woman aged 18 to 75 with a cervical HPV16 infection that either progressed to CIN3+ or cleared (not recorded which).

Worth noting for this clone: The read ends 3 residues before the CDR3 terminus; that terminus is restored from the germline J gene. The chain employs TRBV20-1 and TRBJ1-6; 7 nucleotides match TRBD1. Germline assignment: CDR1 DFQATT and CDR2 SNEGSKA (reference sequence). This CDR3 is 14 amino acids long. V was clipped by 5 bases and J by 9 bases; unmatched bases: 10. The covered CDR3 bases are TGCAGTGCTGATACAGGGGCGGATGGTTCACCC. It yields the protein CSADTGADGSP. The whole CDR3 protein is CSADTGADGSPLHF.

CDR3 sequence: CASSLDPGLSPLHF. Partial CDR3 DNA: TGTGCCAGCAGCTTGGATCCAGGGTTGTCACCC. This sequence joins TRBV5-4 and TRBJ1-6, with a weak D call TRBD1 (5 bases). The CDR3 end lies 3 residues beyond the end of the read and is filled in from the germline J gene. Germline V lookup: CDR1 SGHNT, CDR2 YYREEE (reference sequence). With 0 bases removed from V and 10 bases from J, the gap between germline ends came to 11 bases. The CDR3 is 14 amino acids.

With respect to this clone: Read coverage stops 3 residues before the CDR3 terminus; the germline J gene supplies the remainder. The chain has TRBV9 and TRBJ2-2; possible D gene TRBD1, 5 bases. Germline CDR1 is SGDLS and CDR2 is YYNGEE. The CDR3 has 15 residues. The CDR3 reads CASSVDGRGGEKLFF. The part of the CDR3 DNA that was read is TGTGCCAGCAGCGTAGATGGAAGGGGTGGGGAAAAG.

On this clone itself: The read ends 3 residues early relative to the CDR3; the germline J gene fills the gap. The chain combines TRBV12-5 with TRBJ2-1, with 8 bases matching TRBD2. J was trimmed by 0 bases and V by 2 bases; bases with no gene match: 6. CDR3 length equals 17 residues. Germline V CDR1 and CDR2: LGHNT, FRNRAP. The CDR3 sequence is CASGLYGLATSYNEQFF. CDR3 bases read: TGTGCTAGTGGTTTGTATGGACTAGCTACCTCCTACAATGAG.

Comments on this clone: Read data end 3 residues before the CDR3 end; the end is taken from the germline J gene. The gene calls are TRBV18 and TRBJ2-1; D might be TRBD2 (6 bases). V dropped 8 bases and J dropped 6 bases, with 23 bases sitting between them. The germline V gene encodes CDR1 KGHSH and CDR2 LQKENI. CDR3 size: 16 residues. The CDR3 bases that were read are TGTGCCAGCGGGCCGGAGGCGGGATTAAGGGTCAATGAG. The encoded protein is CASGPEAGLRVNE. The full-length CDR3 reads as CASGPEAGLRVNEQFF.

In the case of this clone: The junction and the germline gene differ at one end; a read error may be behind it. The read gets to within 3 residues of the CDR3 end, and the germline J gene fills in the rest. This chain uses TRBV4-2 with TRBJ2-3; D is unresolved. The CDR3 extends over 15 amino acids. CDR1 is LGHNA and CDR2 is YNFKEQ in the germline V gene. The sequenced CDR3 bases are TGCGCCAGCAGCCAAGTCGGTGATTCATTAGATACG. Protein sequence: CASSQVGDSLDT. The whole CDR3 sequence reads CASSQVGDSLDTQYF.

Points on this clone: The read finishes 3 residues shy of the CDR3 end, and the germline J gene is used to complete it. This chain links TRBV10-3 with TRBJ2-5; 15 nucleotides agree with TRBD2. Germline V gene data show CDR1 as ENHRY and CDR2 as SYGVKD. The CDR3 has 19 residues. The ends lost 4 bases at V and 2 bases at J; junction bases unmatched: 11. This CDR3 is CAISAGLAGGGLLQETQYF. The part of the CDR3 DNA that was read is TGTGCCATCAGTGCTGGACTAGCGGGAGGGGGACTATTACAAGAGACC.

Remarks on this clone: Germline and junction disagree at one end, which may indicate a read error. Coverage ceases 3 residues before the CDR3 finishes, and the germline J gene fills in the end. The chain recombines TRBV4-2 with TRBJ2-4, with 9 bases aligning to TRBD2. From germline, CDR1 is LGHNA and CDR2 YNFKEQ. This CDR3 contains 15 residues. CDR3 sequence: CASSQDVSGRYIQYF. The covered CDR3 bases are TGCGCCAGCAGCCAAGATGTCAGCGGGAGGTACATT.

A remark on this clone: The observed sequence ends 3 residues before the CDR3 terminus, with the missing tail filled in from the germline J gene. The J gene is TRBJ2-1, the V gene TRBV7-3, with TRBD2 identical over 12 bases. V shed 5 bases and J 4 bases; nucleotides not matched to a gene: 3. CDR1 is SGHTA and CDR2 is FQGTGA in the germline V gene. This CDR3 comprises 15 residues. The sequenced part of the CDR3 DNA is TGTGCCAGCAGCCCGGGGACTAGCGGGTACAATGAG. Translation gives CASSPGTSGYNE. The complete CDR3 reads CASSPGTSGYNEQFF.

As to this clone: With the read ending 3 residues before the CDR3 end, the germline J gene is used to fill in that end. This sequence joins TRBV6-1 and TRBJ2-2, with 8 bases that match TRBD1. The V and J ends lost 3 bases and 5 bases, in that order; junction bases with no gene match: 5. Germline-derived CDR1 and CDR2 are MNHNS and SASEGT. The CDR3 has 15 residues. The CDR3 reads CASSDGQGHTGELFF. The part of the CDR3 DNA that was read is TGTGCCAGCAGTGATGGACAGGGACATACCGGGGAG.

The covered CDR3 bases are TGTGCCAGCTCACCCGGGGGGAGCAGTGAAAAG. As protein: CASSPGGSSEK. The CDR3, in full, reads CASSPGGSSEKLFF. The chain uses TRBV18 and TRBJ2-2, with TRBD2 matching 7 bases. The read stops 3 residues short of the end of the CDR3; the missing end is completed from the germline J gene. Germline loops: CDR1 KGHSH, CDR2 LQKENI. The length of the CDR3 is 14 residues.

The sequenced part of the CDR3 DNA is TGCGCCAGCAGCGCCGGATCTGGGGCCAACGTA. This translates into CASSAGSGANV. The CDR3 as a whole reads CASSAGSGANVLFF. V is TRBV4-1 and J is TRBJ1-4; the D gene is possibly TRBD1 (5 bases). Sequencing ends 3 residues short of the CDR3 end; the germline J gene provides the rest. Germline CDR1 is MGHRA and CDR2 is YSYEKL. The CDR3 length is 14 residues.

With regard to this clone: The CDR3 end is not reached by the read, which stops 3 residues before it; the germline J gene fills it in. The genes are TRBV10-3 and TRBJ2-1; TRBD2 agrees at 8 bases. CDR3 length: 17 residues. With V trimmed by 4 bases and J by 0 bases, 8 bases remained unmatched. CDR1 is ENHRY, CDR2 SYGVKD, per germline. CDR3 DNA, as far as it was read: TGTGCCATCAGTGGGTTTAGCGGGGCGAGCTCCTACAATGAG. It translates to CAISGFSGASSYNE. In full, the CDR3 reads CAISGFSGASSYNEQFF.

Regarding this clone: The CDR3 is cut off 3 residues early in the read; its end comes from the germline J gene. The gene calls are TRBV6-2 or TRBV6-3 and TRBJ2-4; D might be TRBD1 or TRBD2, each matching 5 bases. Germline CDR1 reads MNHEY; CDR2 reads SVGEGT. The CDR3 sequence is 14 residues long. The part of the CDR3 DNA that was read is TGTGCCAGCAGGGCCACAGGTTTTGGAGGCGGT. The encoded protein is CASRATGFGGG. The entire CDR3 is CASRATGFGGGQYF.

In regard to this clone: An end of the junction does not agree with germline; a read error may underlie this. The CDR3 goes on 3 residues after the read ends, and that part is filled in from the germline J gene. The same CDR3 arises from other DNA sequences in this sample as well. The chain uses TRBV7-7 and TRBJ1-3; 8 bases match TRBD1. Per the germline V gene, CDR1 is SSHAT and CDR2 is FNYEAQ (reference sequence). This CDR3 has 15 amino acids. CDR3 DNA (partial): TGTGCCAGCAGCCCTGGACAGGGTATCGGAAACACA. Its translation is CASSPGQGIGNT. The entire CDR3 is CASSPGQGIGNTIYF.

Of note for this clone: The read stops 3 residues short of the end of the CDR3; the missing end is completed from the germline J gene. The chain combines TRBV18 with TRBJ2-1; D might be TRBD1 (5 bases). V lost 2 bases to trimming and J lost 1 base, with 12 bases between them. Germline V CDR1 and CDR2: KGHSH, LQKENI. This CDR3 is built from 16 residues. The covered CDR3 bases are TGTGCCAGCTCACCAATGAGTCAGGGATCCTACAATGAG. Protein sequence: CASSPMSQGSYNE. The whole CDR3 sequence reads CASSPMSQGSYNEQFF.

On this clone itself: The read finishes 3 residues shy of the CDR3 end, and the germline J gene is used to complete it. The V call is TRBV7-7, the J call TRBJ1-2; no firm D call. The germline V gene has CDR1 SSHAT and CDR2 FNYEAQ (reference sequence). CDR3 length: 15 residues. The CDR3 loop is CASSLGAGDTDTYTF. The sequenced CDR3 bases are TGTGCCAGCAGCTTAGGAGCGGGAGACACAGATACC.

CDR3 bases read: TGTGCCAGCGGCTCTACCTACAATGAG. Protein sequence: CASGSTYNE. The complete CDR3 sequence is CASGSTYNEQFF. The gene calls are TRBV13 and TRBJ2-1; D is unclear. The read stops 3 residues short of the end of the CDR3; the missing end is completed from the germline J gene. V shed 8 bases and J shed 2 bases, with 7 bases lying between them. Germline assignment: CDR1 PRHDT and CDR2 FYEKMQ (reference sequence). This CDR3 spans 12 amino acids.

For this clone: The CDR3 end lies 3 residues beyond the end of the read and is filled in from the germline J gene. The chain is built from TRBV7-2 and TRBJ1-2; 7 bases agree with TRBD1. The V gene's germline CDR1 is SGHTA and CDR2 FQGNSA. This CDR3 is 12 amino acids long. The covered CDR3 bases are TGTGCCAGCAGCGTCAGGGGGAATGAC. This sequence encodes CASSVRGND. The whole CDR3 sequence reads CASSVRGNDYTF.

Notes on this clone: The read ends 3 residues shy of where the CDR3 ends; the end is completed using the germline J gene. This chain joins TRBV20-1 and TRBJ2-1; 13 bases are shared with TRBD2. This CDR3 spans 14 amino acids. Losses at the gene ends were 4 bases for V and 4 bases for J; bases not matched to a gene: 1. Germline V CDR1 and CDR2: DFQATT, SNEGSKA (reference sequence). Partial CDR3 DNA: TGCAGTGCTATGGGACTAGCGGGATACAATGAG. Protein: CSAMGLAGYNE. The whole CDR3 sequence is CSAMGLAGYNEQFF.